Given below is one T cell receptor beta chain in context. This specimen comes from a study of cytomegalovirus exposure and HLA in healthy donors. The PCR had 60 Vbeta and 13 Jbeta primers. Produced via immunoSEQ multiplex PCR; TCRdb's table is partial and in-frame only. The table includes fewer than 90,000 clones, around 76% detected once. Germline V gene sequence: CDR1 SQVTM, CDR2 ANQGSEA. The CDR3 length is 15 residues. J gave up 1 base and V 4 bases, and 6 bases lay outside the gene matches. The receptor's source is a man younger than 45 in good health and CMV-seropositive. V gene TRBV29-1 combines with J gene TRBJ2-3, with 9 bases fitting TRBD2. Sequencing used PBMCs. CDR3 amino acids: CSVVGASGGTDTQYF. The CDR3, as DNA: TGCAGCGTTGTCGGGGCTAGCGGGGGCACAGATACGCAGTATTTT.